This T cell receptor beta chain is from a study of OX40 agonist ivuxolimab in advanced cancers. CDR1 and CDR2 from the germline V gene are SGHRS and YFSETQ. The CDR3 covers 15 residues. V was clipped by 4 bases and J by 1 base; unmatched bases: 4. The count of this clone is one. Generated by immunoSEQ multiplex PCR, the TCRdb table keeps only in-frame clones and is missing some. The repertoire includes 43,000 or so clones, around 89% of them detected once, and around 6% sits in the top ten. The source is an adult with an advanced solid tumor such as melanoma, head and neck, liver or kidney cancer. This chain joins TRBV5-1 and TRBJ2-2; 7 bases are shared with TRBD1. The sequences come from CD4+ or CD8+ T cells sorted from blood, collected in a trial of the OX40 agonist ivuxolimab. CDR3 sequence reads: CASSPDRRNTGELFF. CDR3 nucleotides: TGCGCCAGCAGCCCGGACAGGAGGAACACCGGGGAGCTGTTTTTT.